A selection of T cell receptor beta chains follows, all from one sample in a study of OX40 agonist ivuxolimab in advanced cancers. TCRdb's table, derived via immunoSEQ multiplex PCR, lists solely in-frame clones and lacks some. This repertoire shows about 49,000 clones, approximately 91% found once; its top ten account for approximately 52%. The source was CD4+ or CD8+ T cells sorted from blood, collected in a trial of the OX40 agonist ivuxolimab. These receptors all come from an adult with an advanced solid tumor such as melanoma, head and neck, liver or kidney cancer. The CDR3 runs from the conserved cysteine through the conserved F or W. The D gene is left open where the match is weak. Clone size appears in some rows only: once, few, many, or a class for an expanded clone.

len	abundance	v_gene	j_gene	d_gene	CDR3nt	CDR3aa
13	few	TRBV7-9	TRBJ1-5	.	TGTGCCAGCAGCTTATCAGGGGATCAGCCCCAGCATTTT	CASSLSGDQPQHF
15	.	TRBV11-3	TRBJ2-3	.	TGTGCCAGCAGCTTAGGTGGAGCTGGGGCAGATACGCAGTATTTT	CASSLGGAGADTQYF
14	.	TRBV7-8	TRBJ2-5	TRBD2	TGTGCCAGCAGCTTATCCGGGGGGAAGGAGACCCAGTACTTC	CASSLSGGKETQYF
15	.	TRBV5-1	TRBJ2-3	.	TGCGCCAGCAGCGGGGGGATGACTAGCACAGATACGCAGTATTTT	CASSGGMTSTDTQYF
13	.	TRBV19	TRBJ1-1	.	TGTGCCAGTAGTCCAGAGAGGAACACTGAAGCTTTCTTT	CASSPERNTEAFF
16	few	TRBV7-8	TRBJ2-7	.	TGTGCCAGCAGCTCCCTCTCCGGGGCATATTCCTACGAGCAGTACTTC	CASSSLSGAYSYEQYF
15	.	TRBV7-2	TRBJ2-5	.	TGTGCCAGCAGCCCCTACCCCCCGGGGTTAGAGACCCAGTACTTC	CASSPYPPGLETQYF
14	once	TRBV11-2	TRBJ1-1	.	TGTGCCAGCAGCTTAGATCGTCAGGGGACTGAAGCTTTCTTT	CASSLDRQGTEAFF
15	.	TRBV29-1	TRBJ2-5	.	TGCAGCGTTGAAGGGGGGTGGGGGACGCAAGAGACCCAGTACTTC	CSVEGGWGTQETQYF
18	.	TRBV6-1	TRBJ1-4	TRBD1	TGTGCCAGCAGTGAGCGACCCATCAGGGGGCGGACTAATGAAAAACTGTTTTTT	CASSERPIRGRTNEKLFF
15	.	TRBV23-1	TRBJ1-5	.	TGCGCCAGCAGAAGAACCGGGACATCGACCCAGCCCCAGCATTTT	CASRRTGTSTQPQHF
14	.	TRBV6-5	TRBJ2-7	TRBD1	TGTGCCAGCAGTTACTCAGGGACAGGCTACGAGCAGTACTTC	CASSYSGTGYEQYF
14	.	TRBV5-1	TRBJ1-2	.	.	CASSHEGQYFGYTF
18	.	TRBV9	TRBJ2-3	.	TGTGCCAGCAGCGTAGGAGTAATTCCGACAGCGTCAACAGATACGCAGTATTTT	CASSVGVIPTASTDTQYF
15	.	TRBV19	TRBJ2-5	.	TGTGCCAGTAGTATATCTTCGGTAGGGCAAGAGACCCAGTACTTC	CASSISSVGQETQYF
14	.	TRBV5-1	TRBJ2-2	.	TGCGCCAGCAGCTTGGGGTCTGAAACCGGGGAGCTGTTTTTT	CASSLGSETGELFF
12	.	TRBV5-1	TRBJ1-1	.	TGCGCCAGCAGCTCGGGGAACACTGAAGCTTTCTTT	CASSSGNTEAFF
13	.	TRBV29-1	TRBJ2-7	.	TGCAGCGTTATACGGGACACAACCTACGAGCAGTACTTC	CSVIRDTTYEQYF
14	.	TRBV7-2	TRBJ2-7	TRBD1	TGTGCCAGCAGCGTCGGGGACAGGGCGCAGGGGCAGTACTTC	CASSVGDRAQGQYF
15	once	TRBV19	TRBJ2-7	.	TGTGCCAGTAGTATCGACGGGGACTTTGGGGACGAGCAGTACTTC	CASSIDGDFGDEQYF
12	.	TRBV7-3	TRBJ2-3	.	TGTGCCAGCAGGTTCGGCAACGATACGCAGTATTTT	CASRFGNDTQYF
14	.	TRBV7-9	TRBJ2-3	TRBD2	TGTGCCAGCACCAATAGCGGGAGAGAGGATACGCAGTATTTT	CASTNSGREDTQYF
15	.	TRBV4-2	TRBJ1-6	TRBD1	TGTGCCAGCAGCCAAAACAGGGGGAAGAATTCACCCCTCCACTTT	CASSQNRGKNSPLHF
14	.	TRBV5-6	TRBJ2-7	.	TGTGCCAGCAGCTTGGCCCGCGGACAAATCGAGCAGTACTTC	CASSLARGQIEQYF
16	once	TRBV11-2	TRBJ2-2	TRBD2	TGTGCCAGCAGCGCGAGGACTAGCACCAACACCGGGGAGCTGTTTTTT	CASSARTSTNTGELFF
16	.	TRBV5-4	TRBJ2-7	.	TGTGCCAGCAGCCCAGGACTGGTCGGGGCAAACGGCGAGCAGTACTTC	CASSPGLVGANGEQYF
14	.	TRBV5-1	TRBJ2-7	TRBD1	TGCGCCAGCAGCTCCGGGACAGCTGCCTACGAGCAGTACTTC	CASSSGTAAYEQYF